These 24 T cell receptor beta chains came from one sample sequenced in a study of OX40 agonist ivuxolimab in advanced cancers. The method was immunoSEQ multiplex PCR; TCRdb's version includes in-frame clones alone and lacks a portion of them. The table includes approximately 81,000 clones, approximately 90% detected once. Here the sequenced sample was CD4+ or CD8+ T cells sorted from blood, taken in a trial of the OX40 agonist ivuxolimab. The source is an adult with an advanced solid tumor such as melanoma, head and neck, liver or kidney cancer.

This sequence joins TRBV6-5 and TRBJ2-1, with 10 positions matching TRBD1. The CDR3 length is 14 residues. CDR1 is MNHEY and CDR2 is SVGAGI in the germline V gene. V lost 2 bases, J lost 5 bases, and 0 bases stayed unmatched. CDR3 residues: CASSYGTGDNEQFF. CDR3 nucleotide sequence: TGTGCCAGCAGTTACGGGACAGGGGACAATGAGCAGTTCTTC.

The chain employs TRBV9 and TRBJ1-4; TRBD1 matches at 8 bases. The CDR3 totals 16 residues. CDR1 is SGDLS and CDR2 is YYNGEE in the germline V gene. V lost 2 bases, J lost 4 bases, and 7 bases stayed unmatched. In nucleotides, the CDR3 is TGTGCCAGCAGCGTCCTAACAGGGGGGCTTAATGAAAAACTGTTTTTT. Translation: CASSVLTGGLNEKLFF.

CDR3 sequence: CASSDRTSGVTGELFF. In nucleotides, the CDR3 is TGTGCCAGCAGTGACCGGACTAGCGGGGTCACCGGGGAGCTGTTTTTT. The chain is built from TRBV2 and TRBJ2-2, with TRBD2 matching over 12 bases. CDR3 length equals 16 residues. After removal of 3 bases from V and 4 bases from J, the junction contained 3 bases not matched to a gene. Germline CDR1 is SNHLY and CDR2 is FYNNEI.

This rearrangement joins TRBV6-6 to TRBJ2-1; D might be TRBD2 (6 bases). The length of the CDR3 is 16 residues. Trimming removed 2 bases at V and 7 bases at J, with 18 bases between. Germline V gene lookup returns CDR1 MNHNY and CDR2 SVGAGI (reference sequence). CDR3 residues: CASSYRGDGGKNEQFF. In nucleotides, the CDR3 is TGTGCCAGCAGTTACCGAGGGGATGGGGGGAAGAATGAGCAGTTCTTC.

This clone appeared once. The genes are TRBV5-5 and TRBJ1-3; possible D gene TRBD1, 5 bases. Germline V CDR1 and CDR2: SGHKS, YYEKEE (reference sequence). CDR3 length: 16 amino acids. The V gene lost 4 bases and the J gene lost 0 bases, with 14 bases spanning the gap. As DNA, the CDR3 is TGTGCCAGCAGCGTCATCTCAGGGAGCTCTGGAAACACCATATATTTT. This translates into CASSVISGSSGNTIYF.

The chain recombines TRBV7-2 with TRBJ2-5, with D maybe TRBD1 (6 bases). Germline CDR1 and CDR2: SGHTA and FQGNSA. This CDR3 comprises 18 residues. The V end lost 5 bases, the J end lost 2 bases, and 24 bases lay between the germline ends. Written as DNA, the CDR3 is TGTGCCAGCAGCCGAAACCCCGGACAGCGATTAACTCAAGAGACCCAGTACTTC. This translates into CASSRNPGQRLTQETQYF.

V is TRBV5-1 and J is TRBJ1-5; unclear D gene. V was clipped by 0 bases and J by 4 bases, with 8 bases between them. CDR1 is SGHRS and CDR2 is YFSETQ in the germline V gene. The CDR3 length is 14 residues. The chain's CDR3 is CASSLDSGNQPQHF. The DNA of the CDR3 is TGCGCCAGCAGCTTGGATTCAGGTAATCAGCCCCAGCATTTT. Together with reference TRBV5-1 and TRBJ1-5, the CDR3 gives the full variable domain: KAGVTQTPRYLIKTRGQQVTLSCSPISGHRSVSWYQQTPGQGLQFLFEYFSETQRNKGNFPGRFSGRQFSNSRSEMNVSTLELGDSALYLCASSLDSGNQPQHFGDGTRLSIL.

The chain couples TRBV18 to TRBJ2-7; D is ambiguous. The CDR3 has 14 amino acids. V was shortened by 3 bases and J by 2 bases, with 11 bases between the two germline ends. Per the germline V gene, CDR1 is KGHSH and CDR2 is LQKENI. DNA for the CDR3: TGTGCCAGCTCACCGGGAATTACGACCTACGAGCAGTACTTC. It translates to CASSPGITTYEQYF.

This chain joins TRBV5-1 and TRBJ1-1, with TRBD1 as a possible D gene (5 bases). From germline, CDR1 is SGHRS and CDR2 YFSETQ. V lost 4 bases and J lost 1, with 14 bases in between. The CDR3 length is 15 residues. CDR3 in amino acids: CASSPTTGGNTEAFF. CDR3 coding DNA: TGCGCCAGCAGCCCAACGACCGGGGGGAACACTGAAGCTTTCTTT.

The chain links TRBV19 to TRBJ2-2, with TRBD1 matching over 7 bases. V shed 4 bases, J shed 0 bases, and the junction held 5 bases outside the gene matches. CDR3 length equals 16 residues. Germline V CDR1 and CDR2: LNHDA, SQIVND (reference sequence). The DNA of the CDR3 is TGTGCCAGTAGTAGACAGGGAAATTCGAACACCGGGGAGCTGTTTTTT. Amino acids: CASSRQGNSNTGELFF.

V gene TRBV6-5 combines with J gene TRBJ1-5, with 7 bases matching TRBD1. This CDR3 is built from 12 residues. CDR1 and CDR2 (germline): MNHEY, SVGAGI. V was pared by 6 bases and J by 8 bases, with 4 bases of the junction left unmatched. The chain's CDR3 is CASRQGMKPQHF. The CDR3 DNA follows: TGTGCCAGCAGACAGGGGATGAAGCCCCAGCATTTT.

V gene TRBV6-5 combines with J gene TRBJ2-5; TRBD2 aligns across 7 bases. V was clipped by 7 bases and J by 5 bases; unmatched bases: 13. In germline, CDR1 is MNHEY, CDR2 SVGAGI. The CDR3 loop spans 15 amino acids. The CDR3, as DNA: TGTGCCAGCAAGGCTCCAGGCGGGGGAGCGGAGACCCAGTACTTC. It is translated as CASKAPGGGAETQYF.

The rearrangement uses TRBV6-1 and TRBJ2-7, with D perhaps matching TRBD1 (5 bases). Germline V CDR1 and CDR2: MNHNS, SASEGT. The V end lost 3 bases, the J end lost 3 bases, and 6 bases lay between the germline ends. The CDR3 covers 12 residues. The CDR3 nucleotides read TGTGCCAGCAGTGACAGGGACTACGAGCAGTACTTC. Residues: CASSDRDYEQYF.

The chain recombines TRBV7-3 with TRBJ2-7, with a weak D call TRBD2 (5 bases). The ends were cut back, 3 bases at V and 7 bases at J, with 16 bases in the middle. Germline V gene data show CDR1 as SGHTA and CDR2 as FQGTGA. The CDR3 totals 14 residues. Here the CDR3 reads CASSLGSNEGEQYF. The CDR3, as DNA: TGTGCCAGCAGCTTGGGCTCCAACGAGGGAGAGCAGTACTTC.

V and J are TRBV11-1 and TRBJ2-1; D may match TRBD1 or TRBD2 (5 bases each). The CDR3 extends over 15 amino acids. Deletions cut 7 bases from V and 0 bases from J, with 13 bases between. Germline assignment: CDR1 SGHAT and CDR2 FQDESV (reference sequence). The CDR3 protein is CASTLGTLSYNEQFF. The CDR3 DNA reads as TGTGCCAGCACCCTCGGGACGCTCTCCTACAATGAGCAGTTCTTC.

This rearrangement joins TRBV2 to TRBJ2-7; tentative D call: TRBD1 (6 bases). The germline V and J ends were trimmed by 7 bases and 1 base, with 14 bases remaining between them. The V gene's germline CDR1 is SNHLY and CDR2 FYNNEI. This CDR3 has 14 residues. The CDR3 protein is CASTLTTGSYEQYF. In DNA, the CDR3 is TGTGCCAGCACCCTTACGACAGGTTCCTACGAGCAGTACTTC.

The chain joins TRBV5-1 to TRBJ2-7; perhaps TRBD1 as D (6 bases). The V gene lost 2 bases and the J gene lost 3 bases, with 15 bases spanning the gap. The CDR3 loop spans 15 amino acids. Germline lookup yields CDR1 SGHRS and CDR2 YFSETQ. The DNA of the CDR3 is TGCGCCAGCAGCTTACTGGACAGTGGGAGCTACGAGCAGTACTTC. Amino acids: CASSLLDSGSYEQYF.

This chain connects TRBV7-9 to TRBJ2-7; 10 bases are shared with TRBD1. The CDR3 has 15 residues. V was pared by 5 bases and J by 5 bases, with 9 bases of the junction left unmatched. The germline V gene encodes CDR1 SEHNR and CDR2 FQNEAQ (reference sequence). In DNA, the CDR3 is TGTGCCAGCAGCCCAATGGGGACAGGGGCGAACGAGCAGTACTTC. As protein: CASSPMGTGANEQYF.

V gene TRBV6-4 combines with J gene TRBJ2-5; 10 nucleotides agree with TRBD2. V lost 10 bases, J lost 1 base, and 9 bases stayed unmatched. CDR3 length: 15 residues. Germline V gives CDR1 MRHNA, CDR2 SNTAGT. CDR3 DNA sequence: TGTGCCAAACCCGGGACTAGCGATCTCCAAGAGACCCAGTACTTC. This gives the protein CAKPGTSDLQETQYF.

Regarding this clone: This CDR3 fails to terminate in the conserved phenylalanine or tryptophan, so it likely reflects a read error. The chain carries TRBV6-5 and TRBJ1-6, with D possibly matching TRBD1 (6 bases). In germline, CDR1 is MNHEY, CDR2 SVGAGI. V was pared by 5 bases and J by 7 bases, with 9 bases between. The CDR3 consists of 13 residues. The CDR3 DNA is TGTGCCAGCAGTCAGGGGATAAATTCACCCCTCCACCTT. It specifies CASSQGINSPLHL.

With regard to this clone: One end of the junction varies from germline; a read error may be responsible. The rearrangement uses TRBV5-7 and TRBJ1-1; TRBD1 is a possible D gene (5 bases). TRBV5-7 is noted as an ORF with a role that remains uncertain. The CDR3 consists of 12 residues. Written as DNA, the CDR3 is TGTGCCAGCATAAGGCAGGGCCCGCAAGCTCTCTTT. Its protein is CASIRQGPQALF.

V and J are TRBV9 and TRBJ2-3; the D call may be TRBD1 or TRBD2 (6 bases each). The V end was cut by 6 bases, the J end by 2 bases, with 16 bases between. Germline V CDR1 and CDR2: SGDLS, YYNGEE. The CDR3 sequence is 15 residues long. The CDR3: CASTISGANTDTQYF. CDR3 DNA: TGTGCCAGCACTATTTCGGGGGCGAACACAGATACGCAGTATTTT.

V and J are TRBV7-9 and TRBJ1-1, with a tentative D call TRBD1 (5 bases). The CDR3 consists of 15 residues. Germline CDR1 reads SEHNR; CDR2 reads FQNEAQ (reference sequence). The V end lost 3 bases, the J end lost 4 bases, and 15 bases lay between the germline ends. CDR3: CASSFPGERGTEAFF. CDR3 DNA sequence: TGTGCCAGCAGCTTTCCGGGGGAAAGAGGCACTGAAGCTTTCTTT.

This clone showed up just once. The chain combines TRBV5-1 with TRBJ2-2; D remains unclear. V shed 1 base and J shed 3 bases, with 7 bases lying between them. Per germline, CDR1 SGHRS and CDR2 YFSETQ. The CDR3 is 14 residues long. The CDR3 bases are TGCGCCAGCAGCTTGTTCTCGTACACCGGGGAGCTGTTTTTT. Translating gives CASSLFSYTGELFF.